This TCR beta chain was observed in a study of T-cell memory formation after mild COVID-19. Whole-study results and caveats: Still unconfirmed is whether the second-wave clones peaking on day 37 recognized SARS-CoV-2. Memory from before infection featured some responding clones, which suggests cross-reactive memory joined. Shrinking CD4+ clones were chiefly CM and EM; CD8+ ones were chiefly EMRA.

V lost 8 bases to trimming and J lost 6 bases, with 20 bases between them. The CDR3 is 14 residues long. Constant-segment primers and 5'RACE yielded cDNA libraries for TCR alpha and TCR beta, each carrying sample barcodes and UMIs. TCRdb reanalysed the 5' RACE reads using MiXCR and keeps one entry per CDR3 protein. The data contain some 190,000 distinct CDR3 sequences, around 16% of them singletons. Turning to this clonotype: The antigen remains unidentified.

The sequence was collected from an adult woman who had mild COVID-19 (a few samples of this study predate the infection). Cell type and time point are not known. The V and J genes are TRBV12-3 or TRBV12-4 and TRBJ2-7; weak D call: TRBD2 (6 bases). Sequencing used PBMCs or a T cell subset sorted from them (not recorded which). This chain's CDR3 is CASSGPPLEGEQYF. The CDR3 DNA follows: TGTGCCAGCTCGGGCCCCCCGTTGGAGGGCGAGCAGTACTTC.